These 10 T cell receptor beta chains came from one sample sequenced in a study of coeliac disease. TCRdb's table, derived via immunoSEQ multiplex PCR, lists solely in-frame clones and lacks some. This table has about 2,200 clones, approximately 57% appearing once. Sequences were obtained from lamina propria lymphocytes from the gut. These TCRs come from a woman in her 30s with active celiac disease.

The chain carries TRBV10-3 and TRBJ1-2; D gene unclear. Trimming took 5 bases from V and 5 from J, leaving 24 bases between them. Germline CDR1 ENHRY, CDR2 SYGVKD. The CDR3 totals 17 residues. The CDR3 reads CAISSVRSWFRKYGYTF. The CDR3 nucleotides are TGTGCCATCAGTTCAGTAAGATCTTGGTTCAGGAAGTATGGCTACACCTTC.

The gene calls are TRBV4-2 and TRBJ1-2, with 8 bases matching TRBD1. The germline CDR1 and CDR2 sequences are LGHNA and YNFKEQ. The CDR3 is made up of 17 amino acids. V lost 0 bases to trimming and J lost 4 bases; unmatched junction nucleotides: 10. The CDR3 region is CASSQETGTGISYGYTF. CDR3 coding DNA: TGTGCCAGCAGCCAAGAGACCGGGACAGGCATAAGCTATGGCTACACCTTC.

The chain recombines TRBV2 with TRBJ1-2; TRBD1 aligns across 7 bases. The CDR3 is 14 amino acids. The trim removed 6 bases at V and 4 bases at J, leaving 8 bases unmatched. Germline values: CDR1 SNHLY, CDR2 FYNNEI. The CDR3 coding sequence is TGTGCCAGCAGGGGGGACAGTGGGGTCTATGGCTACACCTTC. It specifies CASRGDSGVYGYTF.

This clone has more than one count but fewer than ten. This chain uses TRBV7-8 with TRBJ1-5, with 10 bases that match TRBD1. Germline CDR1 reads SGHVS; CDR2 reads FQNEAQ. CDR3 length: 19 amino acids. Trimming at V came to 5 bases and at J to 0 bases, leaving 13 bases not matched to a gene. Here the CDR3 reads CASSRSGQGLRISNQPQHF. CDR3 sequence (DNA): TGTGCCAGCAGCCGATCGGGACAGGGGCTAAGAATTAGCAATCAGCCCCAGCATTTT.

This clone qualifies as large. The chain employs TRBV4-1 and TRBJ1-5; 7 bases map to TRBD1. From germline, CDR1 is MGHRA and CDR2 YSYEKL. With V trimmed by 2 bases and J by 7 bases, 5 bases remained unmatched. The CDR3 consists of 14 residues. CDR3 loop: CASSQTGDRQPQHF. DNA of the CDR3: TGCGCCAGCAGCCAAACAGGGGATCGGCAGCCCCAGCATTTT.

This clone showed up just a few times. The rearrangement joins TRBV9 to TRBJ2-7, with 10 bases matching TRBD1. CDR1 is SGDLS, CDR2 YYNGEE, per germline. The CDR3 length is 15 residues. Trimming cost V 0 bases and J 2 bases; bases outside gene matches: 2. The CDR3 nucleotides read TGTGCCAGCAGCGTAGGGGACAGGGGTCCCTACGAGCAGTACTTC. Its translation is CASSVGDRGPYEQYF.

This sequence joins TRBV6-5 and TRBJ1-4, with D maybe TRBD1 (5 bases). Between the trimmed V and J ends, which lost 5 bases and 1 base, there was a span of 8 bases. Germline lookup yields CDR1 MNHEY and CDR2 SVGAGI. The CDR3 extends over 14 amino acids. The CDR3 region has the DNA TGTGCCAGCAGTCAGACAGAAACTAATGAAAAACTGTTTTTT. Translation gives CASSQTETNEKLFF.

V usage is TRBV18 and J usage is TRBJ1-1; D not certain. CDR3 length equals 13 residues. Trimming left V 3 bases short and J 2 bases short, with 7 bases between. Per the germline V gene, CDR1 is KGHSH and CDR2 is LQKENI. As DNA, the CDR3 is TGTGCCAGCTCACCTGGCAAAAACACTGAAGCTTTCTTT. Encoded protein: CASSPGKNTEAFF. Full variable domain (remainder filled in from reference TRBV18 and TRBJ1-1): NAGVMQNPRHLVRRRGQEARLRCSPMKGHSHVYWYRQLPEEGLKFMVYLQKENIIDESGMPKERFSAEFPKEGPSILRIQQVVRGDSAAYFCASSPGKNTEAFFGQGTRLTVV.

The V gene is TRBV29-1, the J gene TRBJ1-1, with 12 bases aligning to TRBD1. J gave up 1 base and V 3 bases, and 9 bases lay outside the gene matches. The CDR3 length is 17 residues. The germline gives CDR1 SQVTM, CDR2 ANQGSEA. As DNA, the CDR3 is TGCAGCGTTGACCGGGACAGGGGGCCCCCCAGGAACACTGAAGCTTTCTTT. It is translated as CSVDRDRGPPRNTEAFF.

The rearrangement uses TRBV2 and TRBJ2-7; 11 positions match TRBD1. The germline V gene encodes CDR1 SNHLY and CDR2 FYNNEI. Trimming cost V 2 bases and J 2 bases; bases outside gene matches: 2. CDR3 length equals 15 residues. The CDR3 protein is CASSERTGGPYEQYF. CDR3 nucleotide sequence: TGTGCCAGCAGTGAAAGGACAGGGGGCCCCTACGAGCAGTACTTC.